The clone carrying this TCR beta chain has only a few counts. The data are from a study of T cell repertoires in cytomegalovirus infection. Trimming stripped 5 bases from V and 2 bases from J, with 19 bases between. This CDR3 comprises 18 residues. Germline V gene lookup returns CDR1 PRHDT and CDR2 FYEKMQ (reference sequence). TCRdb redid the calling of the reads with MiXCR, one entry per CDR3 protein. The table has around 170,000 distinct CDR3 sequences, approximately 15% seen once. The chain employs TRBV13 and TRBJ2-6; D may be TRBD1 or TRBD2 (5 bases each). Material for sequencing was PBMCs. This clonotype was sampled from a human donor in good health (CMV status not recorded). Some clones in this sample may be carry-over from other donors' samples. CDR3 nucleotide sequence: TGTGCCAGCAGCAACCGGGACCCGCCTCTTCCTGGGGCCAACGTCCTGACTTTC. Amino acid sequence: CASSNRDPPLPGANVLTF.